Below, one T cell receptor beta chain is given with its context. No antigen is known for it. A single record per CDR3 protein comes from TCRdb applying MiXCR to the reads. The sample lists tens of thousands of distinct CDR3 sequences, 60% to 65% occurring once. The sample originates from a study of type 1 regulatory T cells. Study information: An in vitro protocol generated T-allo10, a Tr1-enriched, alloantigen-specific CD4 T cell product. Whole-study findings and limits: Type 1 regulatory T cells had a more restricted TCR repertoire than non-type 1 regulatory T cells.

Per germline, CDR1 SEHNR and CDR2 FQNEAQ (reference sequence). The CDR3 runs 18 residues. The V gene end was trimmed by 5 bases and the J gene end by 3 bases; junction bases not matched to a gene: 15. This TCR was sampled from a human donor in good health. Sequencing used cultured non-Tr1 T cells, either the whole culture or a sorted T cell fraction (not recorded which). This sequence joins TRBV7-9 and TRBJ2-1, with TRBD2 matching over 8 bases. The chain's CDR3 is CASSNKIRLAGSYNEQFF. The CDR3 region has the DNA TGTGCCAGCAGCAACAAAATAAGGTTAGCGGGAAGCTACAATGAGCAGTTCTTC. Combining the CDR3 with reference TRBV7-9 and TRBJ2-1 gives the whole variable domain DTGVSQNPRHKITKRGQNVTFRCDPISEHNRLYWYRQTLGQGPEFLTYFQNEAQLEKSRLLSDRFSAERPKGSFSTLEIQRTEQGDSAMYLCASSNKIRLAGSYNEQFFGPGTRLTVL.